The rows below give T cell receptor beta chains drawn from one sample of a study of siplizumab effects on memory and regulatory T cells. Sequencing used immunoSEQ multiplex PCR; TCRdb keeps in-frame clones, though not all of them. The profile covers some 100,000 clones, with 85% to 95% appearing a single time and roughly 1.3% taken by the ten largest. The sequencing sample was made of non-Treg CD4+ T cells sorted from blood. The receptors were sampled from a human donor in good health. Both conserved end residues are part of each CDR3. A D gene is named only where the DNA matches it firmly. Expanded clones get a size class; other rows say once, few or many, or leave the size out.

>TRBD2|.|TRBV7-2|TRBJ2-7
TGTGCCAGCAGCTTACTTGGGACTAGCGGGATATCCTACGAGCAGTACTTC
CASSLLGTSGISYEQYF
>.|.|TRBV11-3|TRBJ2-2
TGTGCCAGCAGCCTAATGGGCACCGGGGAGCTGTTTTTT
CASSLMGTGELFF
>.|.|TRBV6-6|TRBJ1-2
TGTGCCAGCGGCAGGGAGGAGGCTGGCTACACCTTC
CASGREEAGYTF
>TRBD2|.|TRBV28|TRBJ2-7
TGTGCCAGCAGTTTTGTTCGGACAGAACCGGGACTAGCGGAGTACTTC
CASSFVRTEPGLAEYF
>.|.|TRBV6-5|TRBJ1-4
TGTGCCAGCAGTCGCCAGGGCCCAGAGAATGAAAAACTGTTTTTT
CASSRQGPENEKLFF
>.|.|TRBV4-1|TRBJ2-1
TGCGCCAGCAGCCTCCACAATGAGCAGTTCTTC
CASSLHNEQFF
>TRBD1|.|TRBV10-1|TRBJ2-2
TGCGCCAGCAGTCCAGGGGGCGCGGATGGGGAGCTGTTTTTT
CASSPGGADGELFF
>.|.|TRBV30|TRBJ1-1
TGTGCCTGGAGTGGGGAGGGGAACACTGAAGCTTTCTTT
CAWSGEGNTEAFF
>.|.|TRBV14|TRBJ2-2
TGTGCCAGCAGCCAAGAGTCCTCCAACAGGGGGGAGCTGTTTTTT
CASSQESSNRGELFF
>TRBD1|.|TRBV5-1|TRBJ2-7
TGCGCCAGCAGCTTGGCCGGGGACAGGATCTACGAGCAGTACTTC
CASSLAGDRIYEQYF
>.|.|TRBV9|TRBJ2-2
TGTGCCAGCAGCGTAGCCGGTCCTACTAGGACGAACACCGGGGAGCTGTTTTTT
CASSVAGPTRTNTGELFF
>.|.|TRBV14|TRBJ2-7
TGTGCCAGCAGCCAAGATGCCAGCGCACCTACCCACGAGCAGTACTTC
CASSQDASAPTHEQYF
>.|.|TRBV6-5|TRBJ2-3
TGTGCCAGCGGACGCCCGGGACCGTATACGCAGTATTTT
CASGRPGPYTQYF
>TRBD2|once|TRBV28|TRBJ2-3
TGTGCCAGCAGTTTATTTGGGTCAGCGGGGAGCACAGATACGCAGTATTTT
CASSLFGSAGSTDTQYF
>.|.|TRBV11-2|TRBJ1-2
TGTGCCAGCAGCTTAAGGTCCGCGCGGCAGAACAACTATGGCTACACCTTC
CASSLRSARQNNYGYTF
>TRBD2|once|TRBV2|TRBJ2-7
TGTGCCAGCAGGGGGACTAGCGGGAGAGCCTACGAGCAGTACTTC
CASRGTSGRAYEQYF
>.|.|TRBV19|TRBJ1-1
TGTGCCAGTAGTATAGTGGAGGGTATGACTGAAGCTTTCTTT
CASSIVEGMTEAFF
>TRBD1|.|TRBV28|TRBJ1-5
TGTGCCAGCAGGTACCGGGACAGGATCCTCCGTCAGCCCCAGCATTTT
CASRYRDRILRQPQHF
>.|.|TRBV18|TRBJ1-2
TGTGCCAGCTCACCCAATTCAGGAATGAATAACTATGGCTACACCTTC
CASSPNSGMNNYGYTF
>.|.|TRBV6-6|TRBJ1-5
TGTGCCAGCAGTCCCCGGGACACCAATCAGCCCCAGCATTTT
CASSPRDTNQPQHF
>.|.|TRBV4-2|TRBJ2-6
TGTGCCAGCAGCCAAGATGGAGGGGACAGCTCTGGGGCCAACGTCCTGACTTTC
CASSQDGGDSSGANVLTF
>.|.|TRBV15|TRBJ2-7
TGTGCCACCAGCAACCCTCGGACAAGCTACGAGCAGTACTTC
CATSNPRTSYEQYF
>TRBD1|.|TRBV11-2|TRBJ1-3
TGTGCCAGCAGCTACCGACAGGGAACCAGGGACACCATATATTTT
CASSYRQGTRDTIYF
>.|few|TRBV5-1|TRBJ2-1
TGCGCCAGCAGCTGGACAGTCAATGAGCAGTTCTTC
CASSWTVNEQFF
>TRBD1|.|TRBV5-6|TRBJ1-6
TGTGCCAGCGGTGGCCGGACAGGGGCTAATTCACCCCTCCACTTT
CASGGRTGANSPLHF
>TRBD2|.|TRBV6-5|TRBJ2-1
TGTGCCACCCAGCGGGAGGGGTGGAATGAGCAGTTCTTC
CATQREGWNEQFF
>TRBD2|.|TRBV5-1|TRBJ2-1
TGCGCCAGCAGCTTGAATTCTGGGAGCGGGAGCGATGAGCAGTTCTTC
CASSLNSGSGSDEQFF
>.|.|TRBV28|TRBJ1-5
TGTGCCAGCTCCAACTCAGGGAACCCGAATCAGCCCCAGCATTTT
CASSNSGNPNQPQHF
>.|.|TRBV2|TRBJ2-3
TGTGCCAGCAAGGGGTCGGATACGCAGTATTTT
CASKGSDTQYF
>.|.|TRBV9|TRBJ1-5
TGTGCCAGCAGCGGAAGCAGGGACCGTGGGCCCCAGCATTTT
CASSGSRDRGPQHF
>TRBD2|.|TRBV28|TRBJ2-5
TGTGCCAGCAGTTTATCTGGGACTAGCGGGAGTCGAGAGACCCAGTACTTC
CASSLSGTSGSRETQYF
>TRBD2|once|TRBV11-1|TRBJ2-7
TGTGCCAGCAGCTTATCAACTAGCGGGACCTACGAGCAGTACTTC
CASSLSTSGTYEQYF
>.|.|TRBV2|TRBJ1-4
TGTGCCTCCCGCGGCAGGGTCGGTGAAAAACTGTTTTTT
CASRGRVGEKLFF
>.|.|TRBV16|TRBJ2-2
TGTGCCAGCAGTCCTGGCTTGGGCACCGGGGAGCTGTTTTTT
CASSPGLGTGELFF
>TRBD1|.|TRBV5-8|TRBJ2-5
TGTGCCAGCAGCTTTTTCTTCCGGACAGGGGAACAAGAGACCCAGTACTTC
CASSFFFRTGEQETQYF
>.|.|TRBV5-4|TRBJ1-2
TGTGCCAGCAGCTCAAAATTCGACGGGGGGTATGGCTACACCTTC
CASSSKFDGGYGYTF
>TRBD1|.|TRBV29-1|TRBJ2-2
TGCAGCGTAGACAGGGGGAACACCGGGGAGCTGTTTTTT
CSVDRGNTGELFF
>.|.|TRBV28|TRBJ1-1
TGTGCCAGCTGGCAGACAAACACTGAAGCTTTCTTT
CASWQTNTEAFF
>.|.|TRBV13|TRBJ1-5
TGTGCCAGCAGCTTAGAAGTACTCTACGGTAGGCCGCAGCCCCAGCATTTT
CASSLEVLYGRPQPQHF
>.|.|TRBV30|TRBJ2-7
TGTGCCCTGGTGTCCGGTTCTGAGTACGAGCAGTACTTC
CALVSGSEYEQYF
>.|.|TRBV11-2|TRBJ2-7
TGTGCCAGCAGCCCTTCAGGGGTACCCTACGAGCAGTACTTC
CASSPSGVPYEQYF
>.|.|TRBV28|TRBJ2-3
TGTGCCAGCAGCGGTGGGCCCCCAGCGACAGATACGCAGTATTTT
CASSGGPPATDTQYF
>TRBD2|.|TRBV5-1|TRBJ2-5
TGCGCCAGCAGCTTGGTCCAGCGGGACGGGGAGACCCAGTACTTC
CASSLVQRDGETQYF
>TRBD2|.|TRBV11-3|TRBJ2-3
TGTGCCAGCAGCTTAGGGACTAGCGGGACACTCCCGCAGTATTTT
CASSLGTSGTLPQYF
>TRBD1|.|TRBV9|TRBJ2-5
TGTGCCAGCAGTACAGGGGCCGCAGGAGAGACCCAGTACTTC
CASSTGAAGETQYF
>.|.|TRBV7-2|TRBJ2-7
TGTGCCAGCAGCTTCTTAGGTTCGCGTTCCTACGAGCAGTACTTC
CASSFLGSRSYEQYF
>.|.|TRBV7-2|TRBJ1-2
TGTGCCAGCAGACCGGGGACGGAAATGTATGGCTACACCTTC
CASRPGTEMYGYTF
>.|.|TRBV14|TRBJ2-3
TGTGCCAGCAGCCAAGAAGGGTTTGGGGGAAGAGATACGCAGTATTTT
CASSQEGFGGRDTQYF
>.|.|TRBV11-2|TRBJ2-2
TGTGCCACCACGAGAGGGGGTAACACCGGGGAGCTGTTTTTT
CATTRGGNTGELFF
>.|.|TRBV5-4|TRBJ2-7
TGTGCCAGCAGCTTGGCCGGCGGGACCTACGAGCAGTACTTC
CASSLAGGTYEQYF
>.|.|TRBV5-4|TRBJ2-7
TGTGCCAGCAGCTTAAATTACGAGCAGTACTTC
CASSLNYEQYF
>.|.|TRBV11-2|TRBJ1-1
TGTGCCAGCAGCTTAGTAGGGCCCAAGAACACTGAAGCTTTCTTT
CASSLVGPKNTEAFF
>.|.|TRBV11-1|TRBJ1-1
TGTGCCAGCAGCTTACTACAGGTGGACACTGAAGCTTTCTTT
CASSLLQVDTEAFF
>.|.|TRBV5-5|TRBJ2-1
TGTGCCAGCAGCTTTCGAATATTTGACAATGAGCAGTTCTTC
CASSFRIFDNEQFF